This T cell receptor beta chain derives from a study of blood T cells in healthy people across ages. Study observations and caveats: In older individuals, TCR beta diversity per million T cells was lower, falling roughly linearly with age.

On this clonotype itself: Antigen specificity is unknown.

Trimming removed 4 bases from V and 5 bases from J; junction bases left unmatched: 10. CDR3 length: 16 amino acids. Germline V gene lookup returns CDR1 SGDLS and CDR2 YYNGEE. A sample-barcoded 5' primer and a J-beta primer mix were used in a second PCR of about 7 to 12 cycles. The study obtained at least 2.5 million CDR3-containing paired-end reads from every sample. TCRdb processed the 5' RACE reads anew with MiXCR; each CDR3 protein has one entry. This table holds 850,000 to 1,300,000 distinct CDR3 sequences, under 45% found once. Per sample, no less than 5.5 micrograms of total RNA were extracted. The chain has TRBV9 and TRBJ2-1, with 9 nucleotides matching TRBD1. The sample comprised blood. This receptor was taken from a woman aged 55-69 years in good health. The CDR3 sequence is CASSKQPGQGDNEQFF. CDR3 in DNA: TGTGCCAGCAGCAAACAACCGGGACAGGGCGACAATGAGCAGTTCTTC.